What follows are 12 T cell receptor beta chains derived from one specimen sequenced in a study of cytomegalovirus exposure and HLA in healthy donors (dated by TCRdb to the late 2010s). Library preparation employed the immunoSEQ multiplex PCR assay. A mixture of 60 forward primers for TCR Vbeta segments and 13 reverse primers for TCR Jbeta segments was used in the multiplex PCR. TCRdb mirrors the immuneACCESS table, restricted to in-frame sequences. Some clones are absent from its copies; in checked studies, under half trace to an unresolved V gene, and the reason for the others is unknown. Across this sample there are some 120,000 clones, with about four fifths seen only once. The leading ten clones occupy roughly 3% of the sample. The sample comprised PBMCs. These TCRs come from a man aged 25-45 years in good health and CMV-seronegative.

This CDR3 reads CASSPPLREAEAFF. The CDR3 DNA is TGTGCCAGCAGCCCCCCACTCCGGGAAGCTGAAGCTTTCTTT. The rearrangement links TRBV7-8 to TRBJ1-1; D is ambiguous. CDR1 is SGHVS, CDR2 FQNEAQ, per germline. The CDR3 covers 14 residues. V lost 5 bases, J lost 6 bases, and 16 bases lay in between.

This clone was seen only a few times. The gene calls are TRBV6-5 and TRBJ1-2; 9 bases are shared with TRBD1. From germline, CDR1 is MNHEY and CDR2 SVGAGI. The V segment lost 6 bases and the J segment 7 bases; nucleotides outside the gene matches: 9. The CDR3 contains 14 residues. This CDR3 is CASRTGGAGGGYTF. CDR3 in DNA: TGTGCCAGCAGAACAGGGGGCGCGGGTGGTGGCTACACCTTC.

This clone was counted only a few times. The rearrangement uses TRBV15 and TRBJ1-1; D remains ambiguous. The CDR3 runs to 11 residues. Trimming removed 8 bases from V and 0 bases from J, with 4 bases in between. Germline V CDR1 and CDR2: LNHNV, YYDKDF (reference sequence). The CDR3 nucleotides are TGTGCCACCGCGTTGAACACTGAAGCTTTCTTT. Encoded protein: CATALNTEAFF.

The rearrangement links TRBV28 to TRBJ2-5; 10 positions agree with TRBD2. This CDR3 has 13 residues. Trimming took 8 bases from V and 5 from J; bases not matched to a gene: 5. Germline V gene sequence: CDR1 MDHEN, CDR2 SYDVKM. The CDR3 DNA reads TGTGCCAGCTTTAGCGGGGGGAGTGAGACCCAGTACTTC. Protein: CASFSGGSETQYF.

The gene calls are TRBV29-1 and TRBJ2-1, with D possibly being TRBD1 (5 bases). Germline assignment: CDR1 SQVTM and CDR2 ANQGSEA. This CDR3 has 11 amino acids. Trimming cost V 7 bases and J 4 bases, with 8 bases left between them. The DNA of the CDR3 is TGCAGCGGGGGCCATTACAATGAGCAGTTCTTC. Translated, it gives CSGGHYNEQFF.

This clone was detected once. The chain is built from TRBV7-9 and TRBJ1-1; TRBD1 might be the D (5 bases). In germline, CDR1 is SEHNR, CDR2 FQNEAQ (reference sequence). The length of the CDR3 is 11 residues. Trimming left V 8 bases short and J 4 bases short, with 8 bases between. DNA for the CDR3: TGTGCCAGCGGGGGAGGCACTGAAGCTTTCTTT. Amino acid sequence: CASGGGTEAFF.

V usage is TRBV4-3 and J usage is TRBJ2-4, with D uncertain. Deletions cut 4 bases from V and 3 bases from J, with 4 bases between. Germline loops: CDR1 LGHNA, CDR2 YSLEER. CDR3 length: 12 amino acids. CDR3 in DNA: TGCGCCAGCAGCCCCGGCAAAAACATTCAGTACTTC. Amino acids: CASSPGKNIQYF.

V is TRBV28 and J is TRBJ1-4; D uncertain. V lost 7 bases and J 4 bases, leaving 13 bases between the germline ends. Germline values: CDR1 MDHEN, CDR2 SYDVKM. The CDR3 consists of 14 residues. The CDR3 DNA reads TGTGCCAGCAAAGACGACCCGGGTAATGAAAAACTGTTTTTT. Translation gives CASKDDPGNEKLFF.

This chain links TRBV28 with TRBJ1-4, with 7 nucleotides matching TRBD1. The CDR3 consists of 14 residues. The trim removed 5 bases at V and 7 bases at J, leaving 7 bases unmatched. Germline-derived CDR1 and CDR2 are MDHEN and SYDVKM. CDR3 residues: CASSRTGPVEKLFF. CDR3 DNA sequence: TGTGCCAGCAGTAGGACAGGCCCTGTTGAAAAACTGTTTTTT.

This clone was counted a few times. The J gene is TRBJ2-3, the V gene TRBV29-1; 8 bases match TRBD1. CDR1 and CDR2 (germline): SQVTM, ANQGSEA. V lost 4 bases, J lost 5 bases, and 17 bases stayed unmatched. CDR3 size: 17 residues. CDR3 nucleotides: TGCAGCGTTGTTTGGGTTCGGACAGGGATGAGAAGAGATACGCAGTATTTT. As protein: CSVVWVRTGMRRDTQYF.

The chain couples TRBV6-6 to TRBJ1-4; 7 bases fit TRBD1. The V gene end was trimmed by 6 bases and the J gene end by 4 bases; junction bases not matched to a gene: 5. Germline V gene sequence: CDR1 MNHNY, CDR2 SVGAGI (reference sequence). This CDR3 has 14 amino acids. This chain's CDR3 is CASRPGQNNEKLFF. The CDR3 bases are TGTGCCAGCAGACCGGGACAGAATAATGAAAAACTGTTTTTT.

V is TRBV7-2 and J is TRBJ1-2; no firm D call. V lost 5 bases, J lost 6 bases, and 22 bases lay in between. CDR1 and CDR2 (germline): SGHTA, FQGNSA. The CDR3 contains 16 residues. CDR3 region: CASSRQPTAPDDGYTF. The CDR3, as DNA: TGTGCCAGCAGCCGTCAACCCACAGCTCCTGACGATGGCTACACCTTC.